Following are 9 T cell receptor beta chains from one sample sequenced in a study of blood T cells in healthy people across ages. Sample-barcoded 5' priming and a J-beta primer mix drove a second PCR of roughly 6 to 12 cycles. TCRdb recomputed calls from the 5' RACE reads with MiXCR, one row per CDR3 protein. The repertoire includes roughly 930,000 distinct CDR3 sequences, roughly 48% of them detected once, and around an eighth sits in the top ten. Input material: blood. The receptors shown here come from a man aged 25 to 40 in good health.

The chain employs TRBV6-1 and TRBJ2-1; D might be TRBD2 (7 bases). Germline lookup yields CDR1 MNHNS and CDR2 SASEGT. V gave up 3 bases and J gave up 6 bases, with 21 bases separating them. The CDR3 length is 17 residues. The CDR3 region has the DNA TGTGCCAGCAGTGAGCCGACGAGGCGGGGGCCGGGCAATGAGCAGTTCTTC. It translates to CASSEPTRRGPGNEQFF.

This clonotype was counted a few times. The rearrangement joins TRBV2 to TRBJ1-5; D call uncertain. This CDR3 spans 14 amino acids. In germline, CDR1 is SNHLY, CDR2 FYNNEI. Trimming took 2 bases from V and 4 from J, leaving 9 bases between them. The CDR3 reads CASSERRENQPQHF. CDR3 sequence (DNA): TGTGCCAGCAGTGAAAGGCGGGAGAATCAGCCCCAGCATTTT.

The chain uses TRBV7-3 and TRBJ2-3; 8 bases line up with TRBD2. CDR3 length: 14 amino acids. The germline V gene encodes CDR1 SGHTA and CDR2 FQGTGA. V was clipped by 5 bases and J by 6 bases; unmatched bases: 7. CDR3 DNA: TGTGCCAGCAGCCGATCGGGACTAGGGGATACGCAGTATTTT. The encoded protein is CASSRSGLGDTQYF.

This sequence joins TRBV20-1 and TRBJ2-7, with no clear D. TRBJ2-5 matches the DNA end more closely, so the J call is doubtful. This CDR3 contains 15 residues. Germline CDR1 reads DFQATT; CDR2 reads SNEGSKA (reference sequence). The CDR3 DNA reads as TGCAGTGCTAGAGATCCCGTCCCGGCTCAAGAGACCCAGTACTTC. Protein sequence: CSARDPVPAQETQYF.

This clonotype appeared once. As DNA, the CDR3 is TGTGCCAGCAGTCGGATCCCGGGGGGAAGCTCCTACAATGAGCAGTTCTTC. Translation: CASSRIPGGSSYNEQFF. V and J are TRBV27 and TRBJ2-1; 7 bases align to TRBD2. Trimming removed 5 bases from V and 0 bases from J; junction bases left unmatched: 10. Per germline, CDR1 MNHEY and CDR2 SMNVEV (reference sequence). The CDR3 runs to 17 residues.

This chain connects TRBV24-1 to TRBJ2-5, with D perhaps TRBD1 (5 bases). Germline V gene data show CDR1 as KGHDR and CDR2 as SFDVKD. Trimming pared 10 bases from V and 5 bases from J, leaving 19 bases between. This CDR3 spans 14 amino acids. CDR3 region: CATERAGFGETQYF. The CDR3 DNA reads TGTGCCACGGAAAGGGCAGGGTTTGGGGAGACCCAGTACTTC.

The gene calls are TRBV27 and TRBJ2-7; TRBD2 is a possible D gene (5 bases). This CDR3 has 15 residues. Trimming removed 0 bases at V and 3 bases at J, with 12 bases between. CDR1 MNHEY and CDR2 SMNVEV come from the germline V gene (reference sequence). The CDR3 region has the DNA TGTGCCAGCAGTTTATCAGCGGTAGTCCGCTACGAGCAGTACTTC. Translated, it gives CASSLSAVVRYEQYF.

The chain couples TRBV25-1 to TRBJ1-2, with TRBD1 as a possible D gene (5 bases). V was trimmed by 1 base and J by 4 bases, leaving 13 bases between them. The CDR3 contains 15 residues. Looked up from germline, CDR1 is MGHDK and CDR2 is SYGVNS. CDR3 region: CASSEWGKGLYGYTF. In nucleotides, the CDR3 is TGTGCCAGCAGTGAATGGGGCAAGGGCCTCTATGGCTACACCTTC.

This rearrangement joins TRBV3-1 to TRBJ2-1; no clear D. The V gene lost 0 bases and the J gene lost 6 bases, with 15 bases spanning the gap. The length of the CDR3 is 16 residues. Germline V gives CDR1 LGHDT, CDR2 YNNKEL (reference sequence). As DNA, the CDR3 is TGTGCCAGCAGCCAAGATCCAGTCCCACCTGGCAATGAGCAGTTCTTC. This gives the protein CASSQDPVPPGNEQFF.